The clone carrying this TCR beta chain has just a few counts. The record originates from a study of T cells in Graves' hyperthyroidism and ophthalmopathy. The TCR beta CDR3 regions underwent amplification using RNA transcripts as the source. The primer set for the first-round RT-PCR of the TCR CDR3 was HTBI. TCRdb independently ran MiXCR on the multiplex PCR reads; one entry per CDR3 protein. This sample yields roughly 250,000 distinct CDR3 sequences, of which around 20% are seen a single time; roughly 60% belongs to the top ten. V was trimmed by 1 base and J by 1 base, leaving 13 bases between them. Per germline, CDR1 LGHNA and CDR2 YNFKEQ. CDR3 length: 16 residues.

This chain uses TRBV4-2 with TRBJ1-1; D gene unclear. The TCR comes from a man aged 25-45 years with Graves' ophthalmopathy. Sample: blood. The CDR3 is CASSQGLANPNTEAFF. In nucleotides, the CDR3 is TGTGCCAGCAGCCAAGGTCTGGCCAACCCGAACACTGAAGCTTTCTTT.